The 29 T cell receptor beta chains reported below all come from one sample, sequenced in a study of graft-versus-host responses after intestinal transplantation. Method: immunoSEQ multiplex PCR; TCRdb's copy keeps in-frame clones and lacks some. The data contain approximately 3,100 clones, approximately 74% of them seen just once; the ten biggest clones take up over 9%. Processing released intraepithelial and lamina propria lymphocytes from the graft tissue. Sequenced material: ileum tissue, taken approximately 5 and 7 days after intestinal transplantation. All receptors derive from a human patient who received an intestinal transplant, so some T cells may come from the graft donor.

This clone was recorded only once. The chain joins TRBV30 to TRBJ2-1; TRBD2 agrees at 13 bases. V shed 3 bases and J 0 bases; nucleotides not matched to a gene: 2. The length of the CDR3 is 16 residues. Germline-derived CDR1 and CDR2 are GTSNPN and SVGIG (reference sequence). The CDR3 loop is CAWRTSGGISYNEQFF. CDR3 nucleotide sequence: TGTGCCTGGAGGACTAGCGGGGGGATCTCCTACAATGAGCAGTTCTTC.

This clone was recorded once. This chain links TRBV19 with TRBJ2-7; D may match TRBD1 or TRBD2 (5 bases each). The CDR3 extends over 12 amino acids. CDR1 is LNHDA, CDR2 SQIVND, per germline (reference sequence). Trimming removed 3 bases at V and 3 bases at J, with 6 bases between. In DNA, the CDR3 is TGTGCCAGTAGTATTGGGGGCTACGAGCAGTACTTC. It translates to CASSIGGYEQYF.

The V and J genes are TRBV25-1 and TRBJ2-2; a possible D gene is TRBD1 (5 bases). V lost 6 bases and J 4 bases, leaving 9 bases between the germline ends. The CDR3 loop spans 13 amino acids. CDR1 is MGHDK and CDR2 is SYGVNS in the germline V gene. CDR3: CASRAQATGELFF. Written as DNA, the CDR3 is TGTGCCAGCAGGGCACAGGCCACCGGGGAGCTGTTTTTT.

The chain recombines TRBV6-4 with TRBJ2-3; 10 bases are a match to TRBD2. CDR3 length: 14 residues. The J segment lost 4 bases and the V segment lost 2 bases, leaving 0 bases of the junction unmatched. The germline gives CDR1 MRHNA, CDR2 SNTAGT. In DNA form, the CDR3 reads TGTGCCAGCAGTGACAGCGGGGGGGCAGATACGCAGTATTTT. Protein sequence: CASSDSGGADTQYF.

This clone occurred a few times. The chain links TRBV6-1 to TRBJ1-2; D is perhaps TRBD1 (6 bases). V lost 7 bases and J lost 4, with 10 bases in between. CDR1 and CDR2 from the germline V gene are MNHNS and SASEGT. The CDR3 is 12 amino acids. DNA for the CDR3: TGTGCCAGCATGGAGGGGGGCTATGGCTACACCTTC. The encoded protein is CASMEGGYGYTF.

This clone was seen more than once but under ten times. The rearrangement uses TRBV5-6 and TRBJ2-2; D uncertain. Germline V gene lookup returns CDR1 SGHDT and CDR2 YYEEEE. There are 14 residues in the CDR3. V lost 3 bases and J 4 bases, leaving 10 bases between the germline ends. DNA for the CDR3: TGTGCCAGCAGCTACATCGGGCTCACCGGGGAGCTGTTTTTT. Amino acid sequence: CASSYIGLTGELFF.

The chain combines TRBV19 with TRBJ2-5; 8 bases are a match to TRBD1. The CDR3 sequence is 13 residues long. Germline trimming cut 2 bases from V and 4 bases from J; bases unmatched to any gene: 0. Germline loops: CDR1 LNHDA, CDR2 SQIVND (reference sequence). CDR3 coding DNA: TGTGCCAGTAGTATAACAGGGGGAGAGACCCAGTACTTC. Amino acid sequence: CASSITGGETQYF. Looking up the rest from reference TRBV19 and TRBJ2-5 gives the full variable domain: DGGITQSPKYLFRKEGQNVTLSCEQNLNHDAMYWYRQDPGQGLRLIYYSQIVNDFQKGDIAEGYSVSREKKESFPLTVTSAQKNPTAFYLCASSITGGETQYFGPGTRLLVL.

This clone was seen a handful of times. V is TRBV27 and J is TRBJ2-7; D unresolved. The CDR3 sequence is 11 residues long. Germline V CDR1 and CDR2: MNHEY, SMNVEV (reference sequence). The ends were cut back, 4 bases at V and 0 bases at J, with 1 base in the middle. In nucleotides, the CDR3 is TGTGCCAGCAGTTGCTCCTACGAGCAGTACTTC. Translation gives CASSCSYEQYF.

The chain has TRBV5-1 and TRBJ1-6; 7 bases map to TRBD1. Per the germline V gene, CDR1 is SGHRS and CDR2 is YFSETQ. The ends lost 2 bases at V and 7 bases at J; junction bases unmatched: 3. The CDR3 sequence is 14 residues long. CDR3 in amino acids: CASSFKGQNSPLHF. The CDR3 bases are TGCGCCAGCAGCTTCAAGGGACAGAATTCACCCCTCCACTTT.

This chain uses TRBV25-1 with TRBJ2-3; 12 bases map to TRBD2. The J segment lost 2 bases and the V segment lost 4 bases, leaving 1 base of the junction unmatched. The CDR3 contains 15 residues. Germline V gene sequence: CDR1 MGHDK, CDR2 SYGVNS. This CDR3 is CASSASGGATDTQYF. The CDR3 region has the DNA TGTGCCAGCAGTGCTAGCGGGGGGGCCACAGATACGCAGTATTTT.

The chain is built from TRBV19 and TRBJ1-2; 9 nucleotides line up with TRBD1. The CDR3 is 17 amino acids. Germline V lookup: CDR1 LNHDA, CDR2 SQIVND (reference sequence). J was trimmed by 4 bases and V by 4 bases; bases with no gene match: 13. The CDR3 DNA sequence: TGTGCCAGTAGTACCCCCCGGGACAGGGCGCCCTCCTATGGCTACACCTTC. Translating it yields CASSTPRDRAPSYGYTF.

CDR3 region: CASSWLTGGYEQYF. The CDR3 region has the DNA TGTGCCAGCAGCTGGCTAACAGGGGGCTACGAGCAGTACTTC. This chain uses TRBV5-6 with TRBJ2-7; 8 bases are a match to TRBD1. V lost 3 bases to trimming and J lost 3 bases; unmatched junction nucleotides: 5. The germline V gene encodes CDR1 SGHDT and CDR2 YYEEEE. The length of the CDR3 is 14 residues.

The rearrangement uses TRBV2 and TRBJ2-7; D is perhaps TRBD2 (6 bases). The CDR3 is 12 residues long. CDR1 and CDR2 (germline): SNHLY, FYNNEI. Trimming pared 6 bases from V and 2 bases from J, leaving 8 bases between. For the CDR3, the DNA is TGTGCCAGCAGGGGGAGGACCTACGAGCAGTACTTC. It encodes CASRGRTYEQYF.

The rearrangement links TRBV7-2 to TRBJ1-3, with 9 bases that match TRBD1. The junction had 6 bases not matched to a gene; V was cut back by 1 base and J by 2 bases. The CDR3 runs to 17 residues. Germline V CDR1 and CDR2: SGHTA, FQGNSA. CDR3 nucleotides: TGTGCCAGCAGCTTAGTTGGACAGGGGAGCACTGGAAACACCATATATTTT. Protein sequence: CASSLVGQGSTGNTIYF.

With regard to this clone: One end of the junction is discordant with germline, which a read error may explain. The J gene is TRBJ2-7, the V gene TRBV7-8; D not certain. The germline V gene has CDR1 SGHVS and CDR2 FQNEAQ. CDR3 size: 14 residues. Here the CDR3 DNA reads TGTGCCAGCAGCTTAGGCCCCCACCCTACTTGGCACCCGTTC. Translating gives CASSLGPHPTWHPF.

The chain couples TRBV2 to TRBJ2-1; D possibly corresponds to TRBD2 (5 bases). Germline lookup yields CDR1 SNHLY and CDR2 FYNNEI. The CDR3 has 14 amino acids. V was trimmed by 8 bases and J by 0 bases, leaving 11 bases between them. This CDR3 is CASGYGLSYNEQFF. The CDR3 nucleotides read TGTGCCAGCGGCTACGGACTCTCCTACAATGAGCAGTTCTTC.

CDR3 region: CASSKAGYQPQHF. CDR3 coding DNA: TGCGCCAGCAGTAAGGCAGGGTATCAGCCCCAGCATTTT. The chain carries TRBV10-2 and TRBJ1-5; tentative D call: TRBD1 (5 bases). Between the trimmed V and J ends, which lost 5 bases and 5 bases, there was a span of 10 bases. The germline CDR1 and CDR2 sequences are WSHSY and SAAADI. The CDR3 totals 13 residues.

In this sample, this clone turned up a few times. The V call is TRBV19, the J call TRBJ2-1, with 13 nucleotides matching TRBD2. Per germline, CDR1 LNHDA and CDR2 SQIVND (reference sequence). The CDR3 runs to 15 residues. With 10 bases clipped from V and 5 bases from J, the junction kept 8 bases outside the gene matches. The CDR3 protein is CATRPGTSGNNEQFF. In DNA, the CDR3 is TGTGCCACCCGCCCCGGGACTAGCGGGAACAATGAGCAGTTCTTC.

This chain connects TRBV28 to TRBJ2-5; 10 positions agree with TRBD1. Germline V gives CDR1 MDHEN, CDR2 SYDVKM. The CDR3 has 14 amino acids. Unmatched junction bases numbered 6, after V lost 6 bases and J lost 5 bases. The CDR3 DNA reads TGTGCCAGCAGCTTGACAGGGGGCGGGGAGACCCAGTACTTC. Translated: CASSLTGGGETQYF. Together with reference TRBV28 and TRBJ2-5, the CDR3 gives the full variable domain: DVKVTQSSRYLVKRTGEKVFLECVQDMDHENMFWYRQDPGLGLRLIYFSYDVKMKEKGDIPEGYSVSREKKERFSLILESASTNQTSMYLCASSLTGGGETQYFGPGTRLLVL.

J is TRBJ2-3 and V is TRBV4-3, with TRBD2 matching 9 bases. There are 18 residues in the CDR3. V was clipped by 0 bases and J by 2 bases; unmatched bases: 9. Germline V CDR1 and CDR2: LGHNA, YSLEER. The CDR3 DNA is TGCGCCAGCAGCCAAGATGTTGCGGGGGGGCGGACCACAGATACGCAGTATTTT. It yields the protein CASSQDVAGGRTTDTQYF.

This clone turned up a few times. This chain connects TRBV15 to TRBJ2-7, with TRBD2 matching over 10 bases. V lost 0 bases and J lost 0; bases outside the gene matches: 2. Germline-derived CDR1 and CDR2 are LNHNV and YYDKDF (reference sequence). The CDR3 spans 16 residues. CDR3 residues: CATSRDRLAGSYEQYF. CDR3 coding DNA: TGTGCCACCAGCAGAGACCGACTAGCGGGCTCCTACGAGCAGTACTTC.

This rearrangement joins TRBV7-9 to TRBJ1-4; D gene ambiguous. This CDR3 has 13 amino acids. Trimming cost V 8 bases and J 4 bases, with 11 bases left between them. The germline gives CDR1 SEHNR, CDR2 FQNEAQ (reference sequence). This CDR3 reads CASGRGDNEKLFF. DNA of the CDR3: TGTGCCAGCGGGCGAGGAGATAATGAAAAACTGTTTTTT.

J is TRBJ1-1 and V is TRBV19; maybe TRBD1 (5 bases). Trimming cost V 5 bases and J 4 bases, with 14 bases left between them. The germline V gene encodes CDR1 LNHDA and CDR2 SQIVND (reference sequence). The CDR3 loop spans 14 amino acids. CDR3 in amino acids: CASSGWAGTTEAFF. CDR3 nucleotides: TGTGCCAGTAGTGGGTGGGCAGGGACCACTGAAGCTTTCTTT.

The chain carries TRBV19 and TRBJ1-6; TRBD1 aligns across 12 bases. Germline V CDR1 and CDR2: LNHDA, SQIVND (reference sequence). V trimming: 8 bases; J trimming: 0 bases; junction bases outside the gene matches: 5. The length of the CDR3 is 17 residues. CDR3 sequence (DNA): TGTGCCAGTCGGGACAGGGGGCCGACCTCCTATAATTCACCCCTCCACTTT. Translation gives CASRDRGPTSYNSPLHF.

The chain employs TRBV5-8 and TRBJ1-2; possibly TRBD1 for D (5 bases). V was shortened by 6 bases and J by 8 bases, with 20 bases between the two germline ends. CDR3 length: 14 residues. Germline lookup yields CDR1 SGHTS and CDR2 YDEGEE. For the CDR3, the DNA is TGTGCCAGCACCACCAGGGTGAATTATAGGGGCTACACCTTC. It encodes CASTTRVNYRGYTF. The whole variable domain, remainder taken from reference TRBV5-8 and TRBJ1-2, is EAGVTQSPTHLIKTRGQQATLRCSPISGHTSVYWYQQALGLGLQFLLWYDEGEERNRGNFPPRFSGRQFPNYSSELNVNALELEDSALYLCASTTRVNYRGYTFGSGTRLTVV.

This chain links TRBV25-1 with TRBJ2-7, with a weak D call TRBD1 (6 bases). This CDR3 contains 13 residues. Trimming removed 1 base from V and 2 bases from J, with 6 bases in between. The germline gives CDR1 MGHDK, CDR2 SYGVNS. The DNA of the CDR3 is TGTGCCAGCAGTGAATCAGGGGCCTACGAGCAGTACTTC. Amino acids: CASSESGAYEQYF.

V is TRBV5-1 and J is TRBJ2-7; D is unclear. From germline, CDR1 is SGHRS and CDR2 YFSETQ. Trimming took 3 bases from V and 2 from J, leaving 12 bases between them. This CDR3 comprises 14 residues. The CDR3 loop is CASSSTVSTYEQYF. The CDR3 nucleotides read TGCGCCAGCAGCTCGACTGTTTCAACCTACGAGCAGTACTTC.

The chain carries TRBV12-5 and TRBJ1-1; 8 bases fit TRBD1. Per germline, CDR1 LGHNT and CDR2 FRNRAP. V was pared by 2 bases and J by 3 bases, with 8 bases of the junction left unmatched. The length of the CDR3 is 16 residues. The CDR3 coding sequence is TGTGCTAGTGGTTTGTCCTCCACAGGGGGGGACACTGAAGCTTTCTTT. Amino acid sequence: CASGLSSTGGDTEAFF.

The rearrangement links TRBV11-2 to TRBJ2-1; D may be TRBD2 (6 bases). The CDR3 contains 15 residues. With 3 bases removed from V and 5 bases from J, the gap between germline ends came to 14 bases. Looked up from germline, CDR1 is SGHAT and CDR2 is FQNNGV. This CDR3 is CASSFSGSNHNEQFF. CDR3 coding DNA: TGTGCCAGCAGCTTCTCCGGGAGTAACCACAATGAGCAGTTCTTC.